This TCR beta chain derives from a study of blood T cell repertoires in COVID-19 (dated by TCRdb to about 2020). A note on the overall study: Samples from collaborators originated in the United States, Italy and Spain and spanned both the acute and convalescent phases of COVID-19. The prospective study material was composed of cDNA or gDNA derived from T cells, B-cell-depleted T cells, or PBMCs. Subjects who had been exposed to COVID-19, were actively infected with it, or had recovered from it provided the deeply sampled blood TCRbeta repertoires that made up the dataset. The repertoires were released in a freely available public database intended as a resource for research on the immune response to SARS-CoV-2. Samples were obtained from the ongoing ImmuneRACE study (first 160 participants) and from about 1,300 subjects provided by 6 global collaborators. The sample metadata nearly always contained a de-identified subject ID, COVID-19 status, age in years and sex. Where available, HLA class I and class II types were taken from metadata supplied by the sample provider and were not determined by assay-based typing.

Whole blood was collected in K2EDTA tubes by collaborating institutions according to the institutions' own protocols. For TCRbeta analysis, collaborator samples were shipped as frozen whole blood, as isolated PBMCs, or as DNA extracted from either sample type. Taken from the germline V gene, the CDR1 and CDR2 loops are SGHDT and YYEEEE. The junction shows trimming of 2 bases on V and 4 bases on J, and the gene matches do not reach 12 bases of it. The CDR3 numbers 17 residues from cysteine through phenylalanine. Just the 51-base CDR3 DNA is kept, in frame starting at base 1. TCRbeta CDR3 regions were amplified from genomic DNA using the immunoSEQ Assay, a bias-controlled multiplex PCR. In the authors' own workflow: The number of nucleated cells in each sample was estimated by amplification of reference gene primers within the assay. To quantify the absolute abundance of each unique TCRbeta CDR3 rearrangement, sequence reads were collapsed and filtered. Productive Simpson clonality was computed per sample as the square root of Simpson's diversity index over productive rearrangements. Drawn from immuneACCESS, this table holds only the in-frame rearrangements with V and J called that TCRdb kept. Clones are partly lost; checked studies trace under half to an unresolved V gene and leave the rest unexplained. That table supplies the V and J calls and clone size; D and trimming were determined from the DNA. In all, the sample holds some 350,000 clones, and 90% of those were seen once. The leading ten clones occupy 6.5% of the sample.

What the study reported, not specific to this receptor: How much clinical and demographic metadata was included differed by source and by participant, and the metadata was provided uncurated.

To note about this clone: Its binding antigen is unknown. No clone much larger than this one lies a single base away; base qualities are absent.

The origin of this receptor is a man aged 18 to 29 with active or convalescent COVID-19. The sequenced material came from peripheral blood. The chain was built from TRBV5-6 and TRBJ1-5, and TRBD1 matches 7 of the central bases. CDR3 sequence: CASSFGDRDSPNQPQHF. The bases read TGTGCCAGCAGCTTCGGGGACCGGGACAGCCCAAATCAGCCCCAGCATTTT.